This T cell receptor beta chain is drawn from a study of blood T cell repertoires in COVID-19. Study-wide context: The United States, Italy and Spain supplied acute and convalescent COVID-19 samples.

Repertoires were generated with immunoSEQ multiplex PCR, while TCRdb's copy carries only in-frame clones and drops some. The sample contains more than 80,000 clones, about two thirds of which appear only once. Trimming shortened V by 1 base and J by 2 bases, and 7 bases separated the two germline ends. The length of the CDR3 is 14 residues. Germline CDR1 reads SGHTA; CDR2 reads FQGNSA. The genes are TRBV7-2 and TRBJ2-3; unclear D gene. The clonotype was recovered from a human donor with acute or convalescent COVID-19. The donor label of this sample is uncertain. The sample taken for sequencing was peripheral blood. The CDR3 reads CASSLELFTDTQYF. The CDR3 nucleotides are TGTGCCAGCAGCTTAGAGCTCTTCACAGATACGCAGTATTTT.